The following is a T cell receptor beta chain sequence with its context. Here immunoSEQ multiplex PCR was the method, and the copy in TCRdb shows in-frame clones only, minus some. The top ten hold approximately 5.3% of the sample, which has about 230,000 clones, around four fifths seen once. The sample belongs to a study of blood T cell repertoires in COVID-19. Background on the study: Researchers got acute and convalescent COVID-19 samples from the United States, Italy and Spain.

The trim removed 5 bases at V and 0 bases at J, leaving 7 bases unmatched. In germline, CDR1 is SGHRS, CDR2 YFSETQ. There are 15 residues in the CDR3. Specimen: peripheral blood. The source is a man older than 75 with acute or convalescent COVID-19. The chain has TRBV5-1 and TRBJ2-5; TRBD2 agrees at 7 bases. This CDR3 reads CASRFTGRNQETQYF. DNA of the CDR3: TGCGCCAGCAGATTTACCGGGAGGAACCAAGAGACCCAGTACTTC.